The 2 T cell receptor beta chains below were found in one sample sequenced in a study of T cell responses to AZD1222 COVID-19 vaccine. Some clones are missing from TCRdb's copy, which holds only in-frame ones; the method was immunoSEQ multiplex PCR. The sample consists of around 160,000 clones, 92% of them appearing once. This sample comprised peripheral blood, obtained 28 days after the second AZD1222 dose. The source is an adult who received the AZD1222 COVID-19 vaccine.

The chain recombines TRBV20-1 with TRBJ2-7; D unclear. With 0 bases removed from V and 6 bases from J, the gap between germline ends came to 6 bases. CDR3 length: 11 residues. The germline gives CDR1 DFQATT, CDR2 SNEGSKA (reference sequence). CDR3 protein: CSARDGVEQYF. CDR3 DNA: TGCAGTGCTAGAGATGGAGTCGAGCAGTACTTC.

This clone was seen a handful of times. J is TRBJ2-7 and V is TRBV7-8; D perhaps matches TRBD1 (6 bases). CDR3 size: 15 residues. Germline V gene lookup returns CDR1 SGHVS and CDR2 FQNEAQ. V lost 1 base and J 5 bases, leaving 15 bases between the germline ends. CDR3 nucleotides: TGTGCCAGCAGCTTAGTCGGGCAGGGGCTTCACGAGCAGTACTTC. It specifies CASSLVGQGLHEQYF.